The clone carrying this TCR beta chain was seen more than once but under ten times. The antigen is not known. This entry is derived from a study of Graves' ophthalmopathy and Graves' hyperthyroidism. Whole-study context: Prior to any treatment, peripheral blood was collected at the time of initial diagnosis. General study points: A 13-signature model separated ophthalmopathy from stable hyperthyroidism, about 88% sensitivity, roughly 81% specificity. Appearing in blood as well were most expanded thyroid clonotypes above 0.001 frequency.

Someone took the PBMCs out of approximately 9.2 ml of fresh peripheral blood. Amplified TCR beta CDR3 regions were obtained using RNA transcripts as template. Second-round multiplex PCR followed a first-round RT-PCR using HTBI primers. TCRdb reanalysed the multiplex PCR reads using MiXCR and keeps one entry per CDR3 protein. The data contain 200,000 to 300,000 distinct CDR3 sequences, around 45% of them singletons. What was sequenced was peripheral blood. The sequence was collected from an adult man with Graves' ophthalmopathy.

As DNA, the CDR3 is TGTGCCAGCAGTTGGACAGGGGGCCTTGAAAAACTGTTTTTT. It codes for CASSWTGGLEKLFF. The chain is built from TRBV2 and TRBJ1-4, with 11 bases lining up with TRBD1. Losses at the gene ends were 5 bases for V and 7 bases for J; bases not matched to a gene: 3. Looked up from germline, CDR1 is SNHLY and CDR2 is FYNNEI. The CDR3 spans 14 residues.